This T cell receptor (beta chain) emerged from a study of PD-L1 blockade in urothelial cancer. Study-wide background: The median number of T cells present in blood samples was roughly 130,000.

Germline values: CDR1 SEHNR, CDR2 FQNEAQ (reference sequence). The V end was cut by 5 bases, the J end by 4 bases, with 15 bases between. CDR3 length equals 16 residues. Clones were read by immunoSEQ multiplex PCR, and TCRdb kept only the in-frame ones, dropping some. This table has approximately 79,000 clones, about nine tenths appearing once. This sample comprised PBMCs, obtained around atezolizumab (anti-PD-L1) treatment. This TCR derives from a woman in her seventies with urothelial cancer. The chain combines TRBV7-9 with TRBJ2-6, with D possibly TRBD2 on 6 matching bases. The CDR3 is CASSPPEGAGANVLTF. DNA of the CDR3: TGTGCCAGCAGCCCCCCGGAGGGTGCCGGGGCCAACGTCCTGACTTTC. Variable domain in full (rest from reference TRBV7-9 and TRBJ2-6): DTGVSQNPRHKITKRGQNVTFRCDPISEHNRLYWYRQTLGQGPEFLTYFQNEAQLEKSRLLSDRFSAERPKGSFSTLEIQRTEQGDSAMYLCASSPPEGAGANVLTFGAGSRLTVL.